This T cell receptor beta chain was retrieved from a study of CD8+CD57+ T cells in acquired aplastic anemia. Study-wide context: Sorted CD4+ and CD8+ cells yielded DNA averaging approximately 3 ug.

The sample holds one count of this clonotype. The antigen remains unidentified. Germline V gene sequence: CDR1 SGHTA, CDR2 FQGTGA. CDR3 size: 14 residues. V was shortened by 5 bases and J by 0 bases, with 7 bases between the two germline ends. Study-wide results and caveats: A significant difference in CD8+ Simpson's diversity between patients and controls was not found.

The study profiled TCR beta VDJ and CDR3 using genomic DNA as template. TCRdb ran MiXCR on the reads and lists one entry per CDR3 protein. The sample comprises under 200,000 distinct CDR3 sequences, about 60% of which are singletons, and under 50% rests with the top ten. The sample was sorted CD4+, CD8+, or CD8+CD57+ T cells (not recorded which) from PBMCs. The TCR comes from a human donor in good health. J is TRBJ2-2 and V is TRBV7-3; D remains unclear. The CDR3: CASSNKSNTGELFF. Written as DNA, the CDR3 is TGTGCCAGCAGCAACAAATCGAACACCGGGGAGCTGTTTTTT.